The next 28 T cell receptor beta chains were all read from a single sample in a study of cytomegalovirus exposure and HLA in healthy donors. The PCR ran on 60 Vbeta and 13 Jbeta primers. TCRdb's table, derived via immunoSEQ multiplex PCR, lists solely in-frame clones and lacks some. The sample contains about 180,000 clones, over 65% of which appear only once. Sequenced: PBMCs. The receptor source for this set is a man younger than 35 in good health and CMV-seronegative.

The DNA of the CDR3 is TGTGCCTGGAGGGCAGCGGGGGGCAGAGATACGCAGTATTTT. This encodes CAWRAAGGRDTQYF. The chain couples TRBV30 to TRBJ2-3; 9 bases line up with TRBD2. This CDR3 has 14 residues. From germline, CDR1 is GTSNPN and CDR2 SVGIG (reference sequence). V was pared by 3 bases and J by 5 bases, with 6 bases of the junction left unmatched.

The V gene is TRBV5-1, the J gene TRBJ1-3; 8 bases map to TRBD1. The CDR3 consists of 17 residues. CDR1 SGHRS and CDR2 YFSETQ come from the germline V gene. The J segment lost 1 base and the V segment lost 10 bases, leaving 16 bases of the junction unmatched. The CDR3 DNA reads TGCGCCCCGATGGTCAAAGGGACAGGCAGATCTGGAAACACCATATATTTT. Its protein is CAPMVKGTGRSGNTIYF.

This rearrangement joins TRBV15 to TRBJ2-1; the match to TRBD2 covers 13 bases. V shed 3 bases and J 4 bases; nucleotides not matched to a gene: 6. The CDR3 sequence is 17 residues long. Looked up from germline, CDR1 is LNHNV and CDR2 is YYDKDF (reference sequence). CDR3 in amino acids: CATSSLTSGRPYNEQFF. The CDR3 DNA is TGTGCCACCAGCAGCCTGACTAGCGGGAGGCCGTACAATGAGCAGTTCTTC.

As for this clone: The sample has other DNA sequences that encode this CDR3 too. The genes are TRBV30 and TRBJ1-5, with a weak D call TRBD1 (6 bases). This CDR3 comprises 13 residues. Germline V CDR1 and CDR2: GTSNPN, SVGIG (reference sequence). V gave up 0 bases and J gave up 4 bases, with 7 bases separating them. CDR3 sequence: CAWSVQGNQPQHF. The CDR3 DNA reads as TGTGCCTGGAGTGTACAGGGTAATCAGCCCCAGCATTTT.

V and J are TRBV21-1 and TRBJ2-3; the DNA was not compared with TRBD1, the D call given in the table. TRBV21-1 is a documented pseudogene. The CDR3 consists of 16 residues. CDR3 DNA sequence: TGTGCCAGCAGCAAAGGGGAGGACAGGAGGGCAGATACGCAGTATTTT. It specifies CASSKGEDRRADTQYF.

The chain joins TRBV19 to TRBJ2-2; TRBD2 might be the D (5 bases). CDR1 LNHDA and CDR2 SQIVND come from the germline V gene (reference sequence). The V end was cut by 4 bases, the J end by 6 bases, with 24 bases between. The CDR3 sequence is 18 residues long. The CDR3 sequence: CASSTHTKLRGEAGELFF. CDR3 sequence (DNA): TGTGCCAGTAGTACGCACACTAAACTCCGGGGAGAGGCCGGGGAGCTGTTTTTT. The full variable domain, completed using reference TRBV19 and TRBJ2-2, is DGGITQSPKYLFRKEGQNVTLSCEQNLNHDAMYWYRQDPGQGLRLIYYSQIVNDFQKGDIAEGYSVSREKKESFPLTVTSAQKNPTAFYLCASSTHTKLRGEAGELFFGEGSRLTVL.

The CDR3 DNA follows: TGCGCCAGCAGCCAAGAAGTAGCGGGAGGGTACCAGCAGTACTTC. It specifies CASSQEVAGGYQQYF. The chain has TRBV4-1 and TRBJ2-7, with 11 bases aligning to TRBD2. This CDR3 spans 15 amino acids. With V trimmed by 0 bases and J by 8 bases, 6 bases remained unmatched. Germline V lookup: CDR1 MGHRA, CDR2 YSYEKL.

This sequence joins TRBV6-5 and TRBJ1-2, with D tentatively TRBD1 (5 bases). CDR3 length equals 15 residues. CDR1 and CDR2 (germline): MNHEY, SVGAGI. V was pared by 10 bases and J by 0 bases, with 18 bases between. The CDR3 coding sequence is TGTGCCACCAAATCCTACGCAGGGCCTAACTATGGCTACACCTTC. The encoded protein is CATKSYAGPNYGYTF.

The chain is built from TRBV7-2 and TRBJ2-3, with no clear D. The CDR3 contains 13 residues. Germline CDR1 is SGHTA and CDR2 is FQGNSA. V was clipped by 3 bases and J by 6 bases, with 10 bases between them. CDR3 protein: CASSFPVRDTQYF. The CDR3 nucleotides read TGTGCCAGCAGCTTCCCAGTGAGGGATACGCAGTATTTT.

The rearrangement links TRBV7-2 to TRBJ2-7, with D possibly matching TRBD2 (6 bases). V was trimmed by 5 bases and J by 1 base, leaving 15 bases between them. The CDR3 contains 15 residues. Looked up from germline, CDR1 is SGHTA and CDR2 is FQGNSA. The CDR3 DNA sequence: TGTGCCAGCAGCCTATCGGGACTTTTATCCTACGAGCAGTACTTC. Its translation: CASSLSGLLSYEQYF. Using reference TRBV7-2 and TRBJ2-7 for the parts outside the CDR3, the full variable domain is GAGVSQSPSNKVTEKGKDVELRCDPISGHTALYWYRQSLGQGLEFLIYFQGNSAPDKSGLPSDRFSAERTGGSVSTLTIQRTQQEDSAVYLCASSLSGLLSYEQYFGPGTRLTVT.

This chain joins TRBV5-6 and TRBJ2-1; 9 bases fit TRBD2. J gave up 0 bases and V 5 bases, and 3 bases lay outside the gene matches. CDR3 size: 15 residues. CDR1 is SGHDT and CDR2 is YYEEEE in the germline V gene. The chain's CDR3 is CASRGRGGSYNEQFF. The CDR3 nucleotides read TGTGCCAGCAGGGGGCGGGGGGGCTCCTACAATGAGCAGTTCTTC.

The chain links TRBV7-9 to TRBJ1-2, with 7 bases fitting TRBD1. Germline V gene lookup returns CDR1 SEHNR and CDR2 FQNEAQ (reference sequence). CDR3 size: 17 residues. J gave up 7 bases and V 7 bases, and 21 bases lay outside the gene matches. The CDR3 nucleotides are TGTGCCAGCACCCGAACTGGCGGAGGGGGCGCCCCCGGTGGCTACACCTTC. This encodes CASTRTGGGGAPGGYTF.

The V call is TRBV28, the J call TRBJ2-7; possibly TRBD1 for D (5 bases). Trimming removed 2 bases from V and 0 bases from J, with 11 bases in between. Per the germline V gene, CDR1 is MDHEN and CDR2 is SYDVKM. The CDR3 totals 15 residues. CDR3 in amino acids: CASSLIQGSSYEQYF. The CDR3, as DNA: TGTGCCAGCAGTTTAATTCAGGGTAGCTCCTACGAGCAGTACTTC. The variable domain in full, completed from reference TRBV28 and TRBJ2-7, reads DVKVTQSSRYLVKRTGEKVFLECVQDMDHENMFWYRQDPGLGLRLIYFSYDVKMKEKGDIPEGYSVSREKKERFSLILESASTNQTSMYLCASSLIQGSSYEQYFGPGTRLTVT.

This chain uses TRBV7-9 with TRBJ2-5; no clear D. Germline lookup yields CDR1 SEHNR and CDR2 FQNEAQ (reference sequence). The CDR3 runs to 14 residues. Trimming shortened V by 1 base and J by 4 bases, and 10 bases separated the two germline ends. CDR3 residues: CASSLVGLAETQYF. The CDR3 DNA sequence: TGTGCCAGCAGCTTAGTAGGATTAGCAGAGACCCAGTACTTC.

The genes are TRBV7-9 and TRBJ2-4, with 7 bases aligning to TRBD1. This CDR3 region has 14 residues. Germline-derived CDR1 and CDR2 are SEHNR and FQNEAQ (reference sequence). Losses at the gene ends were 3 bases for V and 4 bases for J; bases not matched to a gene: 3. This chain's CDR3 is CASSFYRGKNIQYF. Written as DNA, the CDR3 is TGTGCCAGCAGCTTTTACAGGGGTAAAAACATTCAGTACTTC.

J is TRBJ2-3 and V is TRBV11-2, with D possibly TRBD2 on 5 matching bases. Germline lookup yields CDR1 SGHAT and CDR2 FQNNGV. V lost 4 bases, J lost 5 bases, and 25 bases lay in between. This CDR3 is 18 amino acids long. The CDR3 DNA reads as TGTGCCAGCAGCTGGGCCTGGATGAGAGGGCGGGCCGGAGATACGCAGTATTTT. Protein: CASSWAWMRGRAGDTQYF.

This chain connects TRBV7-2 to TRBJ2-3; 8 positions agree with TRBD2. Losses at the gene ends were 4 bases for V and 5 bases for J; bases not matched to a gene: 14. The germline V gene has CDR1 SGHTA and CDR2 FQGNSA. The CDR3 spans 17 residues. In DNA, the CDR3 is TGTGCCAGCAGCTCGACCGGGACTAGTGGGTTCGAAGATACGCAGTATTTT. It yields the protein CASSSTGTSGFEDTQYF. The full variable domain, completed using reference TRBV7-2 and TRBJ2-3, is GAGVSQSPSNKVTEKGKDVELRCDPISGHTALYWYRQSLGQGLEFLIYFQGNSAPDKSGLPSDRFSAERTGGSVSTLTIQRTQQEDSAVYLCASSSTGTSGFEDTQYFGPGTRLTVL.

The gene calls are TRBV9 and TRBJ1-1; TRBD1 matches at 10 bases. V lost 4 bases to trimming and J lost 1 base; unmatched junction nucleotides: 4. The CDR3 covers 15 residues. Germline V gene sequence: CDR1 SGDLS, CDR2 YYNGEE. The CDR3 nucleotides are TGTGCCAGCAGCTCTTGGACAGGGGGGAACACTGAAGCTTTCTTT. Translation gives CASSSWTGGNTEAFF.

The chain has TRBV5-6 and TRBJ1-5; unclear D gene. This CDR3 contains 14 residues. V was trimmed by 0 bases and J by 5 bases, leaving 9 bases between them. Per the germline V gene, CDR1 is SGHDT and CDR2 is YYEEEE. This CDR3 reads CASSLAMADQPQHF. The CDR3 nucleotides read TGTGCCAGCAGCTTGGCCATGGCCGATCAGCCCCAGCATTTT.

The V call is TRBV29-1, the J call TRBJ2-5, with TRBD2 identical over 11 bases. V shed 5 bases and J 5 bases; nucleotides not matched to a gene: 7. CDR3 size: 14 residues. Germline lookup yields CDR1 SQVTM and CDR2 ANQGSEA. DNA for the CDR3: TGCAGCGTTAGGGTAGCGGGGGGGCAGGAGACCCAGTACTTC. Protein sequence: CSVRVAGGQETQYF.

The rearrangement uses TRBV9 and TRBJ1-6; 7 bases map to TRBD1. The junction had 7 bases not matched to a gene; V was cut back by 0 bases and J by 10 bases. Germline V gene data show CDR1 as SGDLS and CDR2 as YYNGEE. CDR3 length: 15 residues. CDR3 loop: CASSVAGDSRSPLHF. The DNA of the CDR3 is TGTGCCAGCAGCGTAGCCGGGGACAGTCGATCACCCCTCCACTTT.

V and J are TRBV18 and TRBJ2-7, with 8 positions matching TRBD1. The CDR3 is 16 amino acids. The germline gives CDR1 KGHSH, CDR2 LQKENI. V dropped 0 bases and J dropped 1; count of bases not matched to a gene: 5. The CDR3 here is CASSPPWRTGSYEQYF. Written as DNA, the CDR3 is TGTGCCAGCTCACCACCATGGCGGACAGGGTCCTACGAGCAGTACTTC.

This chain connects TRBV6-1 to TRBJ2-2, with D maybe TRBD2 (5 bases). CDR1 is MNHNS and CDR2 is SASEGT in the germline V gene. The germline V and J ends were trimmed by 10 bases and 5 bases, with 17 bases remaining between them. This CDR3 region has 14 residues. The CDR3 region has the DNA TGTGCCATCAAATCCGCCGGAGGTACCGGGGAGCTGTTTTTT. Translating it yields CAIKSAGGTGELFF.

CDR3 protein: CASSVAGGNGETQYF. In DNA form, the CDR3 reads TGTGCCAGCAGCGTAGCGGGAGGGAACGGGGAGACCCAGTACTTC. The chain is built from TRBV9 and TRBJ2-5; 8 bases fit TRBD2. Trimming took 0 bases from V and 5 from J; bases not matched to a gene: 6. The germline V gene encodes CDR1 SGDLS and CDR2 YYNGEE. CDR3 length: 15 residues.

V is TRBV7-2 and J is TRBJ2-7, with D possibly being TRBD1 (6 bases). The V gene lost 5 bases and the J gene lost 3 bases, with 17 bases spanning the gap. Germline-derived CDR1 and CDR2 are SGHTA and FQGNSA. This CDR3 comprises 15 residues. The CDR3 region has the DNA TGTGCCAGCAGCACCTCCCAGGGGTTTCTCTACGAGCAGTACTTC. This encodes CASSTSQGFLYEQYF.

This clone was counted a few times. The chain has TRBV11-2 and TRBJ2-5, with TRBD1 matching over 7 bases. CDR1 and CDR2 (germline): SGHAT, FQNNGV. The CDR3 is made up of 18 amino acids. With V trimmed by 0 bases and J by 4 bases, 14 bases remained unmatched. The CDR3 loop is CASSLDTQRQGPRETQYF. For the CDR3, the DNA is TGTGCCAGCAGCTTAGATACCCAGCGACAGGGCCCTCGAGAGACCCAGTACTTC.

V usage is TRBV7-3 and J usage is TRBJ2-5, with a possible D match to TRBD1 (6 bases). V was cut by 3 bases and J by 2 bases, with 10 bases left in between. Looked up from germline, CDR1 is SGHTA and CDR2 is FQGTGA. This CDR3 contains 14 residues. The CDR3 region is CASSFDRRQETQYF. CDR3 DNA: TGTGCCAGCAGCTTCGACAGGAGACAAGAGACCCAGTACTTC.

This clone was detected once. The gene calls are TRBV7-3 and TRBJ2-3; 10 positions agree with TRBD2. The CDR3 runs to 16 residues. Germline V gene sequence: CDR1 SGHTA, CDR2 FQGTGA. Germline trimming cut 6 bases from V and 2 bases from J; bases unmatched to any gene: 8. CDR3 nucleotides: TGTGCCAGCAGTTATATAGCGGGAGGATCCACAGATACGCAGTATTTT. It yields the protein CASSYIAGGSTDTQYF.